Below are 6 T cell receptor beta chains sequenced from a single sample in a study of blood T cell repertoires in COVID-19. Measured with immunoSEQ multiplex PCR; TCRdb has only the in-frame clones, and not every one. In the table there are some 270,000 clones, more than 65% of which are singletons. Material for sequencing was peripheral blood. These receptors all stem from an older person with COVID-19, enrolled during active disease.

This sequence joins TRBV5-1 and TRBJ1-4; D perhaps matches TRBD1 (6 bases). The V end was cut by 5 bases, the J end by 0 bases, with 14 bases between. The germline CDR1 and CDR2 sequences are SGHRS and YFSETQ. This CDR3 is built from 16 residues. CDR3 in amino acids: CASSNTGRPTNEKLFF. The CDR3 nucleotides read TGCGCCAGCAGTAACACAGGGAGACCAACTAATGAAAAACTGTTTTTT.

This chain joins TRBV12-3 or TRBV12-4 and TRBJ2-3; D call uncertain. The CDR3 totals 12 residues. Trimming shortened V by 6 bases and J by 5 bases, and 9 bases separated the two germline ends. In nucleotides, the CDR3 is TGTGCCAGCAGCTCCTTAAAAGATACGCAGTATTTT. Its protein is CASSSLKDTQYF.

This chain connects TRBV4-3 to TRBJ2-1, with TRBD2 matching 7 bases. Trimming cost V 5 bases and J 5 bases; bases outside gene matches: 6. Per germline, CDR1 LGHNA and CDR2 YSLEER. This CDR3 has 14 amino acids. DNA of the CDR3: TGCGCCAGCAGCACCCTGGGGGGGGACAATGAGCAGTTCTTC. Translated: CASSTLGGDNEQFF.

The chain couples TRBV7-8 to TRBJ1-4; TRBD1 is a possible D gene (5 bases). V gave up 7 bases and J gave up 3 bases, with 12 bases separating them. The CDR3 length is 14 residues. Germline CDR1 is SGHVS and CDR2 is FQNEAQ. CDR3 coding DNA: TGTGCCAGCAACCAGGAAGGGGCTAATGAAAAACTGTTTTTT. Protein sequence: CASNQEGANEKLFF.

This clone appeared a few times. The rearrangement uses TRBV24-1 and TRBJ2-3; D is possibly TRBD2 (5 bases). This CDR3 comprises 13 residues. The V gene lost 4 bases and the J gene lost 9 bases, with 13 bases spanning the gap. Germline V lookup: CDR1 KGHDR, CDR2 SFDVKD. The CDR3 sequence is CATSETDYPTQYF. CDR3 nucleotide sequence: TGTGCCACCAGTGAGACCGACTATCCAACGCAGTATTTT.

The chain employs TRBV3-1 (or the pseudogene TRBV3-2) and TRBJ2-2; 11 bases are a match to TRBD1. The CDR3 covers 16 residues. The germline V gene encodes CDR1 LGHDT and CDR2 YNNKEL (reference sequence). Trimming removed 1 base from V and 6 bases from J; junction bases left unmatched: 4. CDR3 residues: CASSQGGQGVAGELFF. In DNA, the CDR3 is TGTGCCAGCAGCCAAGGGGGACAGGGGGTAGCCGGGGAGCTGTTTTTT.